This T cell receptor beta chain was captured in a study of cytomegalovirus exposure and HLA in healthy donors. At the level of the study: HLA-typed donors were the source of approximately 88 million unique TCRs held in an early data release.

Use of 60 Vbeta and 13 Jbeta primers characterized the PCR. Some clones are missing from TCRdb's copy, which holds only in-frame ones; the method was immunoSEQ multiplex PCR. This table holds about 230,000 clones, 70% to 85% found once. The CDR3 totals 15 residues. The V gene lost 1 base and the J gene lost 3 bases, with 13 bases spanning the gap. The germline CDR1 and CDR2 sequences are LGHNA and YNFKEQ. The chain carries TRBV4-2 and TRBJ2-7; possible D gene TRBD2, 6 bases. The source of this sequence is an older woman in good health and CMV-seropositive. The sequenced material came from PBMCs. CDR3 nucleotide sequence: TGTGCCAGCAGCCAAGCGCGGACTACCATCTACGAGCAGTACTTC. Protein sequence: CASSQARTTIYEQYF.